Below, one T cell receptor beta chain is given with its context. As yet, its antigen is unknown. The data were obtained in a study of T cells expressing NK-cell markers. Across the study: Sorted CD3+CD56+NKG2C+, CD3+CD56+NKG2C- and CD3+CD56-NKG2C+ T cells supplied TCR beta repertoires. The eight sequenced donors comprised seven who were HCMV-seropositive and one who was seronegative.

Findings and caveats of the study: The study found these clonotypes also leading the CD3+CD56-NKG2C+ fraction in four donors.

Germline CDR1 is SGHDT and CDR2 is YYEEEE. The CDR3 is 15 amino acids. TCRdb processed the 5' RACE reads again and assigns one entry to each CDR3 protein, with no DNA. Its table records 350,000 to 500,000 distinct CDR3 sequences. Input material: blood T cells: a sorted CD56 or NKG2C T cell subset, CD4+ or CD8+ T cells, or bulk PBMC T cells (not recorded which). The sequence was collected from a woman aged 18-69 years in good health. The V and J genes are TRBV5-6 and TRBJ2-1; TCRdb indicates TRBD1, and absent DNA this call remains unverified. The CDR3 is CASSLEDRSTNEQFF.